This T cell receptor beta chain was identified in a study of blood T cell repertoires in COVID-19. For the study at large: Sites in the United States, Italy and Spain provided acute and convalescent COVID-19 samples. The analysed material was cDNA or gDNA that came from T cells, B-cell-depleted T cells, or PBMCs.

Cohorts were assigned according to the clinical history that participants reported. In Cohort 3, a recovered donor had either two negative PCRs, clearance, or symptom resolution. Per germline, CDR1 KGHSH and CDR2 LQKENI. CDR3 length: 15 residues. V lost 3 bases to trimming and J lost 7 bases; unmatched junction nucleotides: 1. Assay used: immunoSEQ multiplex PCR; TCRdb lists only in-frame clones, some missing. The sample lists some 170,000 clones, 85% seen once, with more than 5.5% in the top ten. The clonotype comes from a middle-aged man who had recovered from COVID-19. V is TRBV18 and J is TRBJ2-1; TRBD2 agrees at 15 bases. The material sequenced was PBMCs or T cells enriched from blood (not recorded which). In DNA, the CDR3 is TGTGCCAGCTCACCCGGGACTAGCGGGAGGAATGAGCAGTTCTTC. This gives the protein CASSPGTSGRNEQFF. Full variable domain (missing parts from reference TRBV18 and TRBJ2-1): NAGVMQNPRHLVRRRGQEARLRCSPMKGHSHVYWYRQLPEEGLKFMVYLQKENIIDESGMPKERFSAEFPKEGPSILRIQQVVRGDSAAYFCASSPGTSGRNEQFFGPGTRLTVL.